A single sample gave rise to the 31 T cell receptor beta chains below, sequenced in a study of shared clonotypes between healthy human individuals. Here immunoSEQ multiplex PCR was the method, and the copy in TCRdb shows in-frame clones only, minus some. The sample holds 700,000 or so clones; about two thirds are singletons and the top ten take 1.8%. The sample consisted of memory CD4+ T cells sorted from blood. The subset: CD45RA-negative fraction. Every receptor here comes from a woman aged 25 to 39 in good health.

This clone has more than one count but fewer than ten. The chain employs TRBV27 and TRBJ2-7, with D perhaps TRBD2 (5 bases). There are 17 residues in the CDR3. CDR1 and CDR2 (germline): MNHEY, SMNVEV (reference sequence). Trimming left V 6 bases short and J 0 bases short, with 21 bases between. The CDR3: CASSPIRTYEGSYEQYF. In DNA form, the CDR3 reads TGTGCCAGCAGCCCAATACGGACGTACGAGGGCTCCTACGAGCAGTACTTC.

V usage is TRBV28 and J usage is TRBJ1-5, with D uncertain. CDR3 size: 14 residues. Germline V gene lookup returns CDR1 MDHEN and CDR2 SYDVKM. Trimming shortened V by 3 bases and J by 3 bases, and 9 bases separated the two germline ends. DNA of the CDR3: TGTGCCAGCAGTTTCGGTCAGCACAATCAGCCCCAGCATTTT. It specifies CASSFGQHNQPQHF.

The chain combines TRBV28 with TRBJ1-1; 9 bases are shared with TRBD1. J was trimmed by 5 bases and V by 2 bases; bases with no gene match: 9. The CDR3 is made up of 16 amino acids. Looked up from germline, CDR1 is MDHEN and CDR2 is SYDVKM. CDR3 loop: CASSLTTGQGATEAFF. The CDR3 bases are TGTGCCAGCAGTTTAACCACGGGACAGGGAGCTACTGAAGCTTTCTTT.

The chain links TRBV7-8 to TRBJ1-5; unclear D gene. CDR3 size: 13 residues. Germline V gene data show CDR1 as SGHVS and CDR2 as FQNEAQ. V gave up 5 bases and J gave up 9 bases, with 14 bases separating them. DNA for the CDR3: TGTGCCAGCAGCGAGGTGGCGGGCGGGCCCCAGCATTTT. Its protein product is CASSEVAGGPQHF.

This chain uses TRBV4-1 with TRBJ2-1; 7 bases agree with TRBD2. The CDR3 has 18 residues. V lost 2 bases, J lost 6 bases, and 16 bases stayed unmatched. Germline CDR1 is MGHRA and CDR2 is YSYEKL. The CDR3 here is CASSQTRKGPGGSNEQFF. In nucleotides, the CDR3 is TGCGCCAGCAGCCAAACTAGAAAGGGACCCGGGGGGAGCAATGAGCAGTTCTTC.

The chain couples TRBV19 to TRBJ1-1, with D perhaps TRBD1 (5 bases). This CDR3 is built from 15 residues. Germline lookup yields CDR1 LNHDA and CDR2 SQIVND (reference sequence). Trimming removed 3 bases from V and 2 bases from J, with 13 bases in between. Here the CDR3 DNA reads TGTGCCAGTAGTATCACCAGGGCAGGAAACACTGAAGCTTTCTTT. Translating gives CASSITRAGNTEAFF.

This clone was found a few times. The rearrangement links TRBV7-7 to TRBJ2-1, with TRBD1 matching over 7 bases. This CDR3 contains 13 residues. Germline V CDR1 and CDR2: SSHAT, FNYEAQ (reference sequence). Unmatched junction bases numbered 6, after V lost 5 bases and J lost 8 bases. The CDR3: CASSLDREHEQFF. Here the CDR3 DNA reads TGTGCCAGCAGCCTCGACAGGGAACATGAGCAGTTCTTC.

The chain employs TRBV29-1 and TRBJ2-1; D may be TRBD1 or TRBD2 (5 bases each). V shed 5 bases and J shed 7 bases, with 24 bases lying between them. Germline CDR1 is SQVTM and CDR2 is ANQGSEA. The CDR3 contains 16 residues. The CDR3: CSVSGVWDVPPNEQFF. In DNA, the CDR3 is TGCAGCGTTTCTGGCGTTTGGGACGTCCCTCCGAATGAGCAGTTCTTC.

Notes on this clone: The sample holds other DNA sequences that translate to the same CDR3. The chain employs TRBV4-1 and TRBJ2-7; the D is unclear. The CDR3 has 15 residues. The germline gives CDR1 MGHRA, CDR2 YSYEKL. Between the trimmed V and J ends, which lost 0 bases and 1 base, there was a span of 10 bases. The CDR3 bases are TGCGCCAGCAGCCAAGATCGCGGTAAATCCTACGAGCAGTACTTC. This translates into CASSQDRGKSYEQYF.

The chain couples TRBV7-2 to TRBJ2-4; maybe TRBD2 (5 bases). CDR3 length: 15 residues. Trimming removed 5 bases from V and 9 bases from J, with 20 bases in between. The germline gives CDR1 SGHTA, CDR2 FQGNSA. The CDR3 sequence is CASSPGWRSYIIQYF. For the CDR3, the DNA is TGTGCCAGCAGCCCGGGTTGGAGGAGTTACATCATTCAGTACTTC.

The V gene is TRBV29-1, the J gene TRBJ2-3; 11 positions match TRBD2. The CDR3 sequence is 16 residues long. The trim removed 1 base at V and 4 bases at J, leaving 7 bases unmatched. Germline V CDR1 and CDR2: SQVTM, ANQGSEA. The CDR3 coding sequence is TGCAGCGTTGAAGTAGGTAGCGGGAGGGTGGCAGATACGCAGTATTTT. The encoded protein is CSVEVGSGRVADTQYF.

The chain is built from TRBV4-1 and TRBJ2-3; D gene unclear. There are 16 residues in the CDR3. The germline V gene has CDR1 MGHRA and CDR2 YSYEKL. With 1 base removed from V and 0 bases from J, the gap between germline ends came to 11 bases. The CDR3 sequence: CASSQGAGTSTDTQYF. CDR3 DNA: TGCGCCAGCAGCCAAGGAGCTGGAACTAGCACAGATACGCAGTATTTT.

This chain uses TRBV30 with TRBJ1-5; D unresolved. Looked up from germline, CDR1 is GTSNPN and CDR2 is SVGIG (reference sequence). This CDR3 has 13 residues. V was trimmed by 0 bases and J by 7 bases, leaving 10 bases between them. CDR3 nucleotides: TGTGCCTGGAGTGTATCTCGCGGGCAGCCCCAGCATTTT. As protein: CAWSVSRGQPQHF.

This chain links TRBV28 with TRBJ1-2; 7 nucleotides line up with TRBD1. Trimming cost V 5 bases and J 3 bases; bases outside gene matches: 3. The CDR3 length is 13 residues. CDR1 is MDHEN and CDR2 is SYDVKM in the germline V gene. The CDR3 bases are TGTGCCAGCAGTGAAACAGGGGACTATGGCTACACCTTC. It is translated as CASSETGDYGYTF.

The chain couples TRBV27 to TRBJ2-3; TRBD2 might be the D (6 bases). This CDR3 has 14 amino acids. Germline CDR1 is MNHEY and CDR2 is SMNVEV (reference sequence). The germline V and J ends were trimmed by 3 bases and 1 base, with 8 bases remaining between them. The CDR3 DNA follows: TGTGCCAGCAGTTTGGGGGGAGGCACAGATACGCAGTATTTT. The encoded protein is CASSLGGGTDTQYF.

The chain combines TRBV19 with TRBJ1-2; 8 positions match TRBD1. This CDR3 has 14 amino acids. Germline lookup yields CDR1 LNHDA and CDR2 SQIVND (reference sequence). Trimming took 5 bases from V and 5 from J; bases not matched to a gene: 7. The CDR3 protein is CASSSLGQEYGYTF. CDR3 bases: TGTGCCAGTAGTTCCCTGGGACAGGAATATGGCTACACCTTC.

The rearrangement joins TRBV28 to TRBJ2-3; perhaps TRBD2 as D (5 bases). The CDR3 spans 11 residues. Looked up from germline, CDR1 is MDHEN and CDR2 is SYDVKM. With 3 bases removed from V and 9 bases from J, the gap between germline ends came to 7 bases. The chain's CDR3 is CASSFPGTQYF. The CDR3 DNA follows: TGTGCCAGCAGTTTCCCGGGGACGCAGTATTTT.

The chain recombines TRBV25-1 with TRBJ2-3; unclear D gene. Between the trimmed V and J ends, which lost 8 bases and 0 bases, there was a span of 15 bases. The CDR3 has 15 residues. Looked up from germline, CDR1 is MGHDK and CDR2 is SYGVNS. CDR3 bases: TGTGCCAGCCTTCCCAGAGTCTCTAGCACAGATACGCAGTATTTT. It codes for CASLPRVSSTDTQYF.

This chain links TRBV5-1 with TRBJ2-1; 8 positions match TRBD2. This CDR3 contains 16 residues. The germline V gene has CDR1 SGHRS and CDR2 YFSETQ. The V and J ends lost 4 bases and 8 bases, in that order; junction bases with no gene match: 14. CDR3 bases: TGCGCCAGCAGCCCAGGGGTAGGGCGGGAGGTCGATGAGCAGTTCTTC. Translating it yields CASSPGVGREVDEQFF.

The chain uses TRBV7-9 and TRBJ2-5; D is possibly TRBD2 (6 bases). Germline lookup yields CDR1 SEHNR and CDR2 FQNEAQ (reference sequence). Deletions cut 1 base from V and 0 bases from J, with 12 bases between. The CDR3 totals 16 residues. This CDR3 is CASSLVGTWNQETQYF. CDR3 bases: TGTGCCAGCAGCTTAGTAGGGACTTGGAACCAAGAGACCCAGTACTTC.

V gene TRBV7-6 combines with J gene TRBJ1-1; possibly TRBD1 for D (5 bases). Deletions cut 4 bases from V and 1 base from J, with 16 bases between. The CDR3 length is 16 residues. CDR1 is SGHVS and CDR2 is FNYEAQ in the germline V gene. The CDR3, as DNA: TGTGCCAGCAGCTCACAAAGTGGCAGGGCGAACACTGAAGCTTTCTTT. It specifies CASSSQSGRANTEAFF.

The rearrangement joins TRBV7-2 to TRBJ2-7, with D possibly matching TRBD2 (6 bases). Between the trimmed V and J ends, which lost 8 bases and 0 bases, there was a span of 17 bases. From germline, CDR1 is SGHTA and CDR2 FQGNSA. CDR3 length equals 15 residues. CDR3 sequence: CASQQLVGSSYEQYF. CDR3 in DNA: TGTGCCAGCCAGCAATTAGTCGGGAGCTCCTACGAGCAGTACTTC. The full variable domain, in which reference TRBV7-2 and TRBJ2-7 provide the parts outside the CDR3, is GAGVSQSPSNKVTEKGKDVELRCDPISGHTALYWYRQSLGQGLEFLIYFQGNSAPDKSGLPSDRFSAERTGGSVSTLTIQRTQQEDSAVYLCASQQLVGSSYEQYFGPGTRLTVT.

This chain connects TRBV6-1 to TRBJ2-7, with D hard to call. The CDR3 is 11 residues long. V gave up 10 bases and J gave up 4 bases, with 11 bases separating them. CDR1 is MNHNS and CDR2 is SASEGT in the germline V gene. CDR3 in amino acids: CATRFEYEQYF. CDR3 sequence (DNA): TGTGCCACCAGATTCGAATACGAGCAGTACTTC.

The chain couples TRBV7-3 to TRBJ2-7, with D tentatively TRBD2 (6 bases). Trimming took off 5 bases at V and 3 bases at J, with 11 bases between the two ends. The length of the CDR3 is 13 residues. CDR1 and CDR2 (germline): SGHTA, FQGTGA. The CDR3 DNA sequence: TGTGCCAGCAGCCGTTCCGGGGGCTACGAGCAGTACTTC. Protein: CASSRSGGYEQYF.

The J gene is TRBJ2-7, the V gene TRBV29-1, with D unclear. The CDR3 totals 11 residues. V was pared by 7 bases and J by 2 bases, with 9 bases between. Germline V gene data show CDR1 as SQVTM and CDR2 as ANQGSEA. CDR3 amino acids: CSAYSTYEQYF. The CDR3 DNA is TGCAGCGCATATTCGACCTACGAGCAGTACTTC.

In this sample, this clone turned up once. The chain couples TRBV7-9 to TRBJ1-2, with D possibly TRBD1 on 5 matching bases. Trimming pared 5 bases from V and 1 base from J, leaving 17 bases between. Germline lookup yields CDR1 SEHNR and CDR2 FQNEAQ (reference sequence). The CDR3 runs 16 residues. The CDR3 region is CASSQKARDDNYGYTF. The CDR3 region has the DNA TGTGCCAGCAGCCAAAAGGCCCGGGACGATAACTATGGCTACACCTTC.

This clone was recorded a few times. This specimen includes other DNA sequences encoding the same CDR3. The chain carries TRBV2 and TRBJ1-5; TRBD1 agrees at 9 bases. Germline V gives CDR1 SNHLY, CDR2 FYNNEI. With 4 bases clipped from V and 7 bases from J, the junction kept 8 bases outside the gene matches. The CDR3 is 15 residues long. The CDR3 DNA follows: TGTGCCAGCAGTGGGGAGGGACAGGGCTTACAGCCCCAGCATTTT. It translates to CASSGEGQGLQPQHF.

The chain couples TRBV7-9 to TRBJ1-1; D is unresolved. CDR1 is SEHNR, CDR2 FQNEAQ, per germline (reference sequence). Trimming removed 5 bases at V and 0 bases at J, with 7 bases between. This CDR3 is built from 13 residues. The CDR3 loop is CASSVLMNTEAFF. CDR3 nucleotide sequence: TGTGCCAGCAGCGTACTAATGAACACTGAAGCTTTCTTT.

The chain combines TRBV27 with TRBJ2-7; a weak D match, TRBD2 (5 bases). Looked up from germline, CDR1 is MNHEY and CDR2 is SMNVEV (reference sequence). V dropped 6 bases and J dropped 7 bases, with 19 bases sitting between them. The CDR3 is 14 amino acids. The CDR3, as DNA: TGTGCCAGCAGCCCCAAACTAGGTTCTGGAGAGCAGTACTTC. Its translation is CASSPKLGSGEQYF.

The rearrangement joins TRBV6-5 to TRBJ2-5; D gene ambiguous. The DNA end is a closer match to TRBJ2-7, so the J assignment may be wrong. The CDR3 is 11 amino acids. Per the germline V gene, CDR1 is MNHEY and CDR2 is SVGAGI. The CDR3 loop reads CASSFGYEQYF. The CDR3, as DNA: TGTGCCAGCAGCTTCGGCTACGAGCAGTACTTC.

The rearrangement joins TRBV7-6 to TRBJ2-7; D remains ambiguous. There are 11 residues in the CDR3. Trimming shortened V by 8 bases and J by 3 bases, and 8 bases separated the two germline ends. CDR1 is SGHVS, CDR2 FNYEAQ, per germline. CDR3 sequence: CASGISYEQYF. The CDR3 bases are TGTGCCAGCGGGATTAGCTACGAGCAGTACTTC.